This entry features one T cell receptor beta chain sequence. The data stem from a study of T cell responses to AZD1222 COVID-19 vaccine. Clones were sequenced by immunoSEQ multiplex PCR, and TCRdb holds only the in-frame ones, with some missing. This table has some 200,000 clones, about 92% appearing once. V gave up 6 bases and J gave up 4 bases; unmatched junction bases: 7. The germline gives CDR1 SNHLY, CDR2 FYNNEI. There are 15 residues in the CDR3. The specimen was peripheral blood, collected on day 0 of MenACWY control vaccination. The chain is built from TRBV2 and TRBJ1-3; 9 bases match TRBD1. The source is an adult in good health. CDR3 sequence reads: CASRNYRGPGNTIYF. For the CDR3, the DNA is TGTGCCAGCAGAAACTACAGGGGGCCGGGAAACACCATATATTTT.